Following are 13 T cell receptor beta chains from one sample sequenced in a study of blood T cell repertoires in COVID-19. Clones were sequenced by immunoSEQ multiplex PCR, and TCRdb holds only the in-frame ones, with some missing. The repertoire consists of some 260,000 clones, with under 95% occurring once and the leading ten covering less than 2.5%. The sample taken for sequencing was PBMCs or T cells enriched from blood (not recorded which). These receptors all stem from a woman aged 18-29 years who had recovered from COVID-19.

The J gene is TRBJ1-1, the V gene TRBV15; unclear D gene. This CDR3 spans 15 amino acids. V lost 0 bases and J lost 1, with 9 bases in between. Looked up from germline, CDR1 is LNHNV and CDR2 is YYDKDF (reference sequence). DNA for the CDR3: TGTGCCACCAGCAGAGACAAGGAGGGGAACACTGAAGCTTTCTTT. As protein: CATSRDKEGNTEAFF.

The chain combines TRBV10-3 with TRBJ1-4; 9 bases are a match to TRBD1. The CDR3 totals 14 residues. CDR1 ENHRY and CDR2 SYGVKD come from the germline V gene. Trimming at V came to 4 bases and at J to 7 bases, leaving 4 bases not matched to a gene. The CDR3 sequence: CAISVQGAFEKLFF. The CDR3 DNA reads TGTGCCATCAGTGTACAGGGGGCTTTTGAAAAACTGTTTTTT.

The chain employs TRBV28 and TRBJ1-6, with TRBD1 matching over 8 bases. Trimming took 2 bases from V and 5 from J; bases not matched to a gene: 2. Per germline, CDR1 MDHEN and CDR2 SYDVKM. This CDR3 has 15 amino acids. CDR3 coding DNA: TGTGCCAGCAGTTTAACGGGACAGGATAATTCACCCCTCCACTTT. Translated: CASSLTGQDNSPLHF.

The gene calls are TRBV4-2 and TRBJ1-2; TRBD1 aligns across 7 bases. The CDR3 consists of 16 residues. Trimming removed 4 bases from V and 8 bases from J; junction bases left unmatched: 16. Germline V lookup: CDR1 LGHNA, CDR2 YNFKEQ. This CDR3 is CASSPQPATGPIGYTF. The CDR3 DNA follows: TGTGCCAGCAGCCCACAGCCGGCGACAGGGCCCATCGGCTACACCTTC.

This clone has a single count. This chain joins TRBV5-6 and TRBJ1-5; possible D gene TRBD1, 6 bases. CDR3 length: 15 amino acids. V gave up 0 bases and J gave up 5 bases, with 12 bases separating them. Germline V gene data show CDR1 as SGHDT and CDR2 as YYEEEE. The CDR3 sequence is CASSLEGGPDQPQHF. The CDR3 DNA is TGTGCCAGCAGCTTGGAGGGGGGGCCTGATCAGCCCCAGCATTTT.

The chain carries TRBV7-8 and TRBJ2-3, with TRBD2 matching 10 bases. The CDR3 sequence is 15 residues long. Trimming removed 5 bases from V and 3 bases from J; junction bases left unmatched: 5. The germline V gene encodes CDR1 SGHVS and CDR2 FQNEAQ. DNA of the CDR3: TGTGCCAGCAGCCCTGGACTAGCGGCTACAGATACGCAGTATTTT. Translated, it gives CASSPGLAATDTQYF. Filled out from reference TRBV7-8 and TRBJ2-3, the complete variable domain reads GAGVSQSPRYKVAKRGQDVALRCDPISGHVSLFWYQQALGQGPEFLTYFQNEAQLDKSGLPSDRFFAERPEGSVSTLKIQRTQQEDSAVYLCASSPGLAATDTQYFGPGTRLTVL.

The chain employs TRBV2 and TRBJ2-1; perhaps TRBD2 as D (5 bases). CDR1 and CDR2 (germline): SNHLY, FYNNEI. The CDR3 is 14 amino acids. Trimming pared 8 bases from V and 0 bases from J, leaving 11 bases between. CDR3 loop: CASEEGLSYNEQFF. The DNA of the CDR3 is TGTGCCAGCGAAGAAGGACTCTCCTACAATGAGCAGTTCTTC.

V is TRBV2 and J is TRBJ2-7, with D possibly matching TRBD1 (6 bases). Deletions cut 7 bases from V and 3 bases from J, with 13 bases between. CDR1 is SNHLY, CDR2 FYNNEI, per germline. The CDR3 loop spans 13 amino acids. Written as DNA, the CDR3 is TGTGCCAGCAATAACAGGGCCCTCTACGAGCAGTACTTC. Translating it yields CASNNRALYEQYF.

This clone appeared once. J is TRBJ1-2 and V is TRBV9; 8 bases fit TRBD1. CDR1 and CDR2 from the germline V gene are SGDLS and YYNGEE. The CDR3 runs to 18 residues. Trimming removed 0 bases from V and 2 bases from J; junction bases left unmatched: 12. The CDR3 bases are TGTGCCAGCAGCGTAGCTGGACAGGGTGGCATGGGGAACTATGGCTACACCTTC. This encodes CASSVAGQGGMGNYGYTF.

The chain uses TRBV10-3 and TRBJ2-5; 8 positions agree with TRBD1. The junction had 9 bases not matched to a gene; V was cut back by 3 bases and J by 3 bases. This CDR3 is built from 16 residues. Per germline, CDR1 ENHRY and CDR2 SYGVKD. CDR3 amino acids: CAISDQSTGAEETQYF. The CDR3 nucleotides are TGTGCCATCAGTGACCAATCGACAGGGGCTGAAGAGACCCAGTACTTC.

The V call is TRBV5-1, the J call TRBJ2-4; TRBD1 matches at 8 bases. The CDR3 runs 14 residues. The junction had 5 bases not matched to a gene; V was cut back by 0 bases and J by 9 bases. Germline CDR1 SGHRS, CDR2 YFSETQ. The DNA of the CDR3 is TGCGCCAGCAGCTTGGAGGGACAGGCCGGCATTCAGTACTTC. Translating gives CASSLEGQAGIQYF.

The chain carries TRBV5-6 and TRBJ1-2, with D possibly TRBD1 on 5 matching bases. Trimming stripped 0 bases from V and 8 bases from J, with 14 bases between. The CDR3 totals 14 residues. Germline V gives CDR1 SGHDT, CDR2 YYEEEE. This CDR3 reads CASSLAPAGGGYTF. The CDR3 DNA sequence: TGTGCCAGCAGCTTGGCCCCGGCGGGGGGAGGCTACACCTTC.

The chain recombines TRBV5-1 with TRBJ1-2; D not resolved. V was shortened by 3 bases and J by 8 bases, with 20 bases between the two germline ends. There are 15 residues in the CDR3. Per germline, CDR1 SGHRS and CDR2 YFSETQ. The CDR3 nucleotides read TGCGCCAGCAGCTCCTTTAGGCTTGGGGAGGAAGGCTACACCTTC. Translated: CASSSFRLGEEGYTF.